This TCR beta chain was sequenced during a study of blood T cell repertoires in COVID-19. Overall study context: The United States, Italy and Spain supplied acute and convalescent COVID-19 samples. Sources were T cells, B-cell-depleted T cells, or PBMCs; the material itself was cDNA or gDNA.

Original processing methods: Reference gene primer amplification yielded estimated nucleated cell counts. Only in-frame clones appear in the TCRdb table, and some are missing; sequencing was by immunoSEQ multiplex PCR. That table furnishes V, J and clone size, whereas the DNA furnished D and trimming. The table includes about 190,000 clones, 70% to 85% detected once. This CDR3 is built from 14 residues. Germline V gene lookup returns CDR1 KGHDR and CDR2 SFDVKD. Trimming shortened V by 7 bases and J by 4 bases, and 14 bases separated the two germline ends. Sequenced sample: peripheral blood. This receptor was identified in a man aged 50 to 59 who had recovered from COVID-19. The chain employs TRBV24-1 and TRBJ2-3; D is perhaps TRBD2 (6 bases). The CDR3: CATRMEGPPDTQYF. CDR3 nucleotide sequence: TGTGCCACCAGAATGGAGGGCCCTCCAGATACGCAGTATTTT.